This section outlines one T cell receptor (beta chain) sequence together with its context. The antigen remains undetermined. Assay: immunoSEQ multiplex PCR; the TCRdb copy retains only in-frame clones and omits some. Among about 40,000 clones, roughly 88% were seen once, and the ten largest hold over 1%. Germline-derived CDR1 and CDR2 are MGHRA and YSYEKL. Trimming removed 4 bases from V and 0 bases from J, with 10 bases in between. The length of the CDR3 is 15 residues. The sample comes from a study of T cells in narcolepsy. As for the study in general: Donors had narcolepsy type 1 or type 2, or were healthy controls.

Overall study results and limits: Healthy controls reportedly lacked the autoreactive clonotypes serially found in patients' blood. Some memory CD4+ repertoires had no autoreactive clone sequences. Comparing one patient's CSF and blood CD4+ clonotypes highlighted HCRT- and TRIB2-specific autoreactive clonotypes.

Material for sequencing was CD45RA- memory CD4+ T cells from PBMCs. The rearrangement joins TRBV4-1 to TRBJ2-4; D gene uncertain. The sequence was collected from a human donor with narcolepsy. The CDR3 sequence is CASSLGSTAKNIQYF. The CDR3 bases are TGCGCCAGCAGCCTCGGGTCCACAGCCAAAAACATTCAGTACTTC.